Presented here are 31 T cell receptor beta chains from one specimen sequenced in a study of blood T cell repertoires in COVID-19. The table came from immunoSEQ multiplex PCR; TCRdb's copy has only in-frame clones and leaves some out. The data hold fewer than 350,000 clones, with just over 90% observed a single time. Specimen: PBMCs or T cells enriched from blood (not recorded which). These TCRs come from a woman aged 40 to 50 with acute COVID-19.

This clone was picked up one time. In DNA, the CDR3 is TGTGCCAGCAGCCCTAATTATACGCAGTATTTT. This codes for CASSPNYTQYF. This chain joins TRBV3-1 (or the pseudogene TRBV3-2) and TRBJ2-3; no definite D call. The germline gives CDR1 LGHDT, CDR2 YNNKEL (reference sequence). The CDR3 totals 11 residues. V lost 4 bases, J lost 7 bases, and 6 bases lay in between.

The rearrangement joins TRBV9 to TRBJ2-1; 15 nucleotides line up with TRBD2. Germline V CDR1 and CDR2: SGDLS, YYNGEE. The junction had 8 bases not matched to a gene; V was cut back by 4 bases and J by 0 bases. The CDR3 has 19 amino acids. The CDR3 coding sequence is TGTGCCAGCAGCCCGAGGACTAGCGGGGGGGTTGTCTCCTACAATGAGCAGTTCTTC. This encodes CASSPRTSGGVVSYNEQFF.

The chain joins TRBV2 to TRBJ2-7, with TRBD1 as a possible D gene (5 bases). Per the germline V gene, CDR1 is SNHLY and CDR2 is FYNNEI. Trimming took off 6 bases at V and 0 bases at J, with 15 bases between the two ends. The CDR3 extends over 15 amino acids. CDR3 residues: CASSAGSYISYEQYF. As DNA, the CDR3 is TGTGCCAGCAGCGCAGGGTCGTACATCTCCTACGAGCAGTACTTC.

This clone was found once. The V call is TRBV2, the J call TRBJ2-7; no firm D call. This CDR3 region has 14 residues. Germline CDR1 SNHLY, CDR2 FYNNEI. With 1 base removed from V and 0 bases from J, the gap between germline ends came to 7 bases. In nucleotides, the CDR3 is TGTGCCAGCAGTGAAGACAGCAGCTCCTACGAGCAGTACTTC. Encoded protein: CASSEDSSSYEQYF.

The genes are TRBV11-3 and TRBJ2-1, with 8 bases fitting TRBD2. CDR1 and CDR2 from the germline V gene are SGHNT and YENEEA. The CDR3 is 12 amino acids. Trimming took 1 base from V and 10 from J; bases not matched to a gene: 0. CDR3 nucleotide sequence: TGTGCCAGCAGCTTAGGCGGGAGGGAGCAGTTCTTC. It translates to CASSLGGREQFF.

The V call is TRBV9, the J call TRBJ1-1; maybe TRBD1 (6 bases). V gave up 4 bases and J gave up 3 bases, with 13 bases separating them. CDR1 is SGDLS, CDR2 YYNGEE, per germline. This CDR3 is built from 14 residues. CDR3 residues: CASSLQGGDTEAFF. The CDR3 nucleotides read TGTGCCAGCAGCTTACAGGGAGGGGACACTGAAGCTTTCTTT.

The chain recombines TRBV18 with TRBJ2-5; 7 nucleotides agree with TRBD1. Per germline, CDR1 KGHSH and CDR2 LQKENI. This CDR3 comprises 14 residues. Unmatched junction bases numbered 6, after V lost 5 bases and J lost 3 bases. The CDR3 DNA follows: TGTGCCAGCTCAGAGGGACAGTTAAAAGAGACCCAGTACTTC. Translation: CASSEGQLKETQYF.

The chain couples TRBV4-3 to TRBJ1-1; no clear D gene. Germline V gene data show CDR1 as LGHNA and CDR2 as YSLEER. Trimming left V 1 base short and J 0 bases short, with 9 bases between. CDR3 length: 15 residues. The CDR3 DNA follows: TGCGCCAGCAGCCAAGGGTGGCCCGTGAACACTGAAGCTTTCTTT. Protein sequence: CASSQGWPVNTEAFF.

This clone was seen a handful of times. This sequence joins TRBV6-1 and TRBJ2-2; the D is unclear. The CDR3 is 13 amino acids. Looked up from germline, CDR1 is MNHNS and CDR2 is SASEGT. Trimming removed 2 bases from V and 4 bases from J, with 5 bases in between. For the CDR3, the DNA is TGTGCCAGCAGTGAATGGAGCACCGGGGAGCTGTTTTTT. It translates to CASSEWSTGELFF.

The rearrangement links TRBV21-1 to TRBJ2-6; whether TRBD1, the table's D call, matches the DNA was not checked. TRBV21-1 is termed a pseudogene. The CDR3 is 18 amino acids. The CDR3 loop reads CASTKTGDRGPGANVLTF. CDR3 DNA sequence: TGTGCCAGCACGAAAACTGGGGACAGGGGGCCTGGGGCCAACGTCCTGACTTTC.

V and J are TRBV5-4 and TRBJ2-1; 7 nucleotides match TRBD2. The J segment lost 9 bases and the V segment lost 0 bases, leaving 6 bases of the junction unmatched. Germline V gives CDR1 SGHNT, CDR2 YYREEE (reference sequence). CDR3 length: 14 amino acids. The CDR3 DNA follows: TGTGCCAGCAGCTTGGAGTGGGGGGGATCTGAGCAGTTCTTC. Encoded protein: CASSLEWGGSEQFF.

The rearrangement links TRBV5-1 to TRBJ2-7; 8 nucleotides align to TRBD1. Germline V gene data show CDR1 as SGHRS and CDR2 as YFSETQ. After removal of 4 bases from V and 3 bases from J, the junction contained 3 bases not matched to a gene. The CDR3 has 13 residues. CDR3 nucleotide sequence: TGCGCCAGCAGCACAGGACAGGGCTACGAGCAGTACTTC. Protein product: CASSTGQGYEQYF.

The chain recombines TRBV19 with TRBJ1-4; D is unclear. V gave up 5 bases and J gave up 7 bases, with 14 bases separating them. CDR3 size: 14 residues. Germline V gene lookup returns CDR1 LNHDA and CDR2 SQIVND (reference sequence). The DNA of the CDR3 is TGTGCCAGTAGTGAGTCAAGCGGCCCTGAAAAACTGTTTTTT. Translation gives CASSESSGPEKLFF. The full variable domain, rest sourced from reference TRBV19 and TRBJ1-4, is DGGITQSPKYLFRKEGQNVTLSCEQNLNHDAMYWYRQDPGQGLRLIYYSQIVNDFQKGDIAEGYSVSREKKESFPLTVTSAQKNPTAFYLCASSESSGPEKLFFGSGTQLSVL.

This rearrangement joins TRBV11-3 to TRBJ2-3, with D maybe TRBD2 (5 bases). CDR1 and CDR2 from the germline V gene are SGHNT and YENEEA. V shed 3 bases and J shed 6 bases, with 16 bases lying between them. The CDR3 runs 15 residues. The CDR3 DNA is TGTGCCAGCAGCTTTACGGGAAGCCACTTTGATACGCAGTATTTT. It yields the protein CASSFTGSHFDTQYF. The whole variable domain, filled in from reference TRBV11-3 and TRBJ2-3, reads EAGVVQSPRYKIIEKKQPVAFWCNPISGHNTLYWYLQNLGQGPELLIRYENEEAVDDSQLPKDRFSAERLKGVDSTLKIQPAELGDSAVYLCASSFTGSHFDTQYFGPGTRLTVL.

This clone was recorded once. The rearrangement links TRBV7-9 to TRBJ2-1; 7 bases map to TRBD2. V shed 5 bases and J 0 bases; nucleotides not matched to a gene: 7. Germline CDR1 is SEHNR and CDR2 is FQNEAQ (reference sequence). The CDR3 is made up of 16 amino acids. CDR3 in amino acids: CASSPTGGSSYNEQFF. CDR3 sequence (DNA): TGTGCCAGCAGCCCCACAGGCGGGAGCTCCTACAATGAGCAGTTCTTC. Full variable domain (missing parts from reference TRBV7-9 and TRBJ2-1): DTGVSQNPRHKITKRGQNVTFRCDPISEHNRLYWYRQTLGQGPEFLTYFQNEAQLEKSRLLSDRFSAERPKGSFSTLEIQRTEQGDSAMYLCASSPTGGSSYNEQFFGPGTRLTVL.

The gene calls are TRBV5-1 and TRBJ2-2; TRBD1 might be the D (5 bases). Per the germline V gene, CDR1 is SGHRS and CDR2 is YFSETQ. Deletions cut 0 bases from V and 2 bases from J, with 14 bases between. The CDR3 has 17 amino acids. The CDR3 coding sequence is TGCGCCAGCAGCTTGGGGGGCAGGGTCATCAACACCGGGGAGCTGTTTTTT. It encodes CASSLGGRVINTGELFF.

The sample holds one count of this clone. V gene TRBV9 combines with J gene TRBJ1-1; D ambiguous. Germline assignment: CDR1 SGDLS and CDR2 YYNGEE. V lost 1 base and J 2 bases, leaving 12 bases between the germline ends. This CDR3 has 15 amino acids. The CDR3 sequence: CASSVKGSINTEAFF. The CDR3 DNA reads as TGTGCCAGCAGCGTAAAAGGGAGCATTAACACTGAAGCTTTCTTT.

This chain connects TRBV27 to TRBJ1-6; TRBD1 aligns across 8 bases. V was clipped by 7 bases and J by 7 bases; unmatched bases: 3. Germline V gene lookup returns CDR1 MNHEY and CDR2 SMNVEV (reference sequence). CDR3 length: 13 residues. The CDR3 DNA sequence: TGTGCCAGCACCTGGGACAGGAATTCACCCCTCCACTTT. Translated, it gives CASTWDRNSPLHF.

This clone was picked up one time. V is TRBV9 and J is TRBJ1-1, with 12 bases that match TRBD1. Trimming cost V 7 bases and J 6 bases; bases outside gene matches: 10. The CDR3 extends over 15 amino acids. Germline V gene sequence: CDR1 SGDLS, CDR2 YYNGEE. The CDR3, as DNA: TGTGCCAGCGGGTCCGGGACAGGGGGCCTTGCTGAAGCTTTCTTT. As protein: CASGSGTGGLAEAFF.

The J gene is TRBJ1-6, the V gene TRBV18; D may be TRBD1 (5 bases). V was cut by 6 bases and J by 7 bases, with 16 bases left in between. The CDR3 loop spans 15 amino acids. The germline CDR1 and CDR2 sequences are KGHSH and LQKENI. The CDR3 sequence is CASSSDSARNSPLHF. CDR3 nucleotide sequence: TGTGCCAGCTCTTCAGACAGCGCGAGAAATTCACCCCTCCACTTT.

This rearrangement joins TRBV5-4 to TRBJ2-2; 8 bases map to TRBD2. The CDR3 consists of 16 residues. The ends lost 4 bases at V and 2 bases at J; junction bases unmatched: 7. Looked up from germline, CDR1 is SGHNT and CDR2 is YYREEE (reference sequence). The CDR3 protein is CASSLAGGFNTGELFF. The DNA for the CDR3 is TGTGCCAGCAGCCTAGCGGGCGGGTTCAACACCGGGGAGCTGTTTTTT. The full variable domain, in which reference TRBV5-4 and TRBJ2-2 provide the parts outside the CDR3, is ETGVTQSPTHLIKTRGQQVTLRCSSQSGHNTVSWYQQALGQGPQFIFQYYREEENGRGNFPPRFSGLQFPNYSSELNVNALELDDSALYLCASSLAGGFNTGELFFGEGSRLTVL.

CDR3 loop: CASSPQGAPRNTIYF. The CDR3 DNA reads as TGTGCCAGCAGTCCCCAGGGGGCCCCACGAAACACCATATATTTT. The V and J genes are TRBV6-6 and TRBJ1-3; 8 bases agree with TRBD1. The length of the CDR3 is 15 residues. CDR1 is MNHNY and CDR2 is SVGAGI in the germline V gene (reference sequence). J lost 5 bases, V lost 5 bases, and 8 bases had no gene match.

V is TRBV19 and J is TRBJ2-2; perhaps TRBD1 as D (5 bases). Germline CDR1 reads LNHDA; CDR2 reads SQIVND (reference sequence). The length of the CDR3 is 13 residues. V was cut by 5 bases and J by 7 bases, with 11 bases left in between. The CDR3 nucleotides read TGTGCCAGTAGTGCGGCCCAGGGCGGGGAGCTGTTTTTT. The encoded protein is CASSAAQGGELFF. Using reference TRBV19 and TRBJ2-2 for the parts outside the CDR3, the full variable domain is DGGITQSPKYLFRKEGQNVTLSCEQNLNHDAMYWYRQDPGQGLRLIYYSQIVNDFQKGDIAEGYSVSREKKESFPLTVTSAQKNPTAFYLCASSAAQGGELFFGEGSRLTVL.

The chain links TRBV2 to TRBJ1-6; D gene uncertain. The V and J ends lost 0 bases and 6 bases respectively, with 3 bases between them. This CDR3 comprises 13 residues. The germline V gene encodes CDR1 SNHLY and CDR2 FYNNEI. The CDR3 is CASSEARNSPLHF. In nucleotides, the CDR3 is TGTGCCAGCAGTGAAGCCCGTAATTCACCCCTCCACTTT.

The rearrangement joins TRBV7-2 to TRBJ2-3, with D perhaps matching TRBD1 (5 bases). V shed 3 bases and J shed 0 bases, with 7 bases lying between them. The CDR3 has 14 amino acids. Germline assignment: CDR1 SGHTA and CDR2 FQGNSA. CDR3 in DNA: TGTGCCAGCAGCTTCAGGGATAGCACAGATACGCAGTATTTT. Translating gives CASSFRDSTDTQYF.

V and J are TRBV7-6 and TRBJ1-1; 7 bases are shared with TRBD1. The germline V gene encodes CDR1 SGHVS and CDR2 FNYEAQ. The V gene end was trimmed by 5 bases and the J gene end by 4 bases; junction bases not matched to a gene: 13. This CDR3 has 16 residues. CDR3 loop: CASSPPYSQGGTEAFF. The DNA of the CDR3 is TGTGCCAGCAGCCCACCGTATTCCCAGGGGGGCACTGAAGCTTTCTTT.

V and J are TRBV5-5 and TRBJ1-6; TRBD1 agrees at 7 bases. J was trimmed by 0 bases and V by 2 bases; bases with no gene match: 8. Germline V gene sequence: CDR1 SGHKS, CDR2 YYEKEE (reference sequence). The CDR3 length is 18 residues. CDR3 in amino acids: CASSLAGGRSSYNSPLHF. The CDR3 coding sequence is TGTGCCAGCAGCTTAGCAGGGGGACGGAGCTCCTATAATTCACCCCTCCACTTT.

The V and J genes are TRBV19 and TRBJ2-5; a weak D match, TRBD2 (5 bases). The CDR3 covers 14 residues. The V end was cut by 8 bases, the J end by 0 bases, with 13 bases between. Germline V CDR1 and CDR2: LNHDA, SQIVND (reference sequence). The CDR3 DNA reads TGTGCCAGTCCCCGAGGGTGGTACCAAGAGACCCAGTACTTC. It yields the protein CASPRGWYQETQYF.

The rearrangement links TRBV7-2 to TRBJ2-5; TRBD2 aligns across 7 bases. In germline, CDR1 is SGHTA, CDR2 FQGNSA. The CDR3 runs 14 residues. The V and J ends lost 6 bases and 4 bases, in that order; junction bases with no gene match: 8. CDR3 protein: CASSREGGVETQYF. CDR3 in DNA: TGTGCCAGCAGTAGAGAGGGAGGGGTAGAGACCCAGTACTTC.

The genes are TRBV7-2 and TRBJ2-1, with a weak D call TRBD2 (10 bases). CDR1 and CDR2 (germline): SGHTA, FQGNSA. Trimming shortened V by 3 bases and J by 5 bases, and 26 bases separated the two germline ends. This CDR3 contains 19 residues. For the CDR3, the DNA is TGTGCCAGCAGCTTGTGGCGGGACAGGGATCTAGCGGGGGACAATGAGCAGTTCTTC. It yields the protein CASSLWRDRDLAGDNEQFF.

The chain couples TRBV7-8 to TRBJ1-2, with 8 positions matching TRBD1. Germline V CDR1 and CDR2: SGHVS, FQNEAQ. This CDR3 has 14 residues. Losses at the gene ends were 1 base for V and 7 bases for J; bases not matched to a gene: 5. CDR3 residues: CASSLGPGGFGYTF. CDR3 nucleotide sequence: TGTGCCAGCAGCTTAGGTCCAGGGGGCTTTGGCTACACCTTC.